This T cell receptor (beta chain) was obtained from a study of CD8+CD57+ T cells in acquired aplastic anemia. Overall study: Sorted CD4+ and CD8+ cells gave a mean 3.2 ug DNA, range roughly 0.2 to 27.4 ug.

This clonotype was picked up one time. The antigen remains undetermined. V gave up 2 bases and J gave up 4 bases; unmatched junction bases: 3. The CDR3 loop spans 14 amino acids. Germline lookup yields CDR1 SGHAT and CDR2 FQNNGV. Patients sequenced had flow cytometry evidence of CD8+CD57+ cell expansion. According to the study, genomic DNA was the template for TCR beta VDJ and CDR3 profiling. TCRdb re-derived calls from the reads in MiXCR, one entry per CDR3 protein. The data show 150,000 to 200,000 distinct CDR3 sequences, around 48% seen once. Study outcomes and limitations: Both patients and controls carried the same twenty-nine CD8+ CDR3 sequences. No significant patient-versus-control difference appeared in CD8+ Simpson's diversity.

The receptor's source is a human donor with aplastic anemia. The V call is TRBV11-2, the J call TRBJ2-5; 8 bases agree with TRBD2. The sample taken for sequencing was sorted CD4+, CD8+, or CD8+CD57+ T cells (not recorded which) from PBMCs. In DNA form, the CDR3 reads TGTGCCAGCAGCTTAATCGGGGGGGCAGAGACCCAGTACTTC. This translates into CASSLIGGAETQYF. The complete variable domain, with remaining parts taken from reference TRBV11-2 and TRBJ2-5, reads EAGVAQSPRYKIIEKRQSVAFWCNPISGHATLYWYQQILGQGPKLLIQFQNNGVVDDSQLPKDRFSAERLKGVDSTLKIQPAKLEDSAVYLCASSLIGGAETQYFGPGTRLLVL.